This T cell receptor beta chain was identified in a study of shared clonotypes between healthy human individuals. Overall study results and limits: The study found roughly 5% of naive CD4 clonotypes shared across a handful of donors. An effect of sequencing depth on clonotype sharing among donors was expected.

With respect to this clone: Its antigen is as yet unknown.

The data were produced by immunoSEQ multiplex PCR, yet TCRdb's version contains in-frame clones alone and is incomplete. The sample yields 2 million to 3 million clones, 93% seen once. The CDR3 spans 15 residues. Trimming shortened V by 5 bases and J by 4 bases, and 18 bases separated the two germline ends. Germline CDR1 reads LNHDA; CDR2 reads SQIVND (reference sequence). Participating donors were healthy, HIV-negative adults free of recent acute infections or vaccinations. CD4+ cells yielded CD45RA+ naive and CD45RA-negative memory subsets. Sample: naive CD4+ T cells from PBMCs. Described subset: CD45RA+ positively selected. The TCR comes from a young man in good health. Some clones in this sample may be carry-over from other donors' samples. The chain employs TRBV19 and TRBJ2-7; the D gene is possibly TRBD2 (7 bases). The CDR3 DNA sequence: TGTGCCAGTAGTCCCGGCGGGGGCTCTACTTACGAGCAGTACTTC. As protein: CASSPGGGSTYEQYF.